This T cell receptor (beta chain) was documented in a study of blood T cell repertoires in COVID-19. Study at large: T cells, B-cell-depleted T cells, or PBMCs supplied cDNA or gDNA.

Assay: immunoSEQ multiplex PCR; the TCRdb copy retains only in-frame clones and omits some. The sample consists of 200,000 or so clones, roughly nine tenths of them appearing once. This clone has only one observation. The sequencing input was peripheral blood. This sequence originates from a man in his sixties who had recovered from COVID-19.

The CDR3 region is CASSPQQGAREQYF. DNA of the CDR3: TGTGCCAGTAGTCCCCAACAGGGGGCGCGGGAGCAGTACTTC. The V call is TRBV19, the J call TRBJ2-7; 9 bases fit TRBD1. This CDR3 spans 14 amino acids. V shed 5 bases and J 7 bases; nucleotides not matched to a gene: 9. Germline CDR1 and CDR2: LNHDA and SQIVND (reference sequence).